This TCR beta chain was recovered during a study of graft-versus-host responses after intestinal transplantation. Note on this clone: Its antigen is not identified.

TCRdb's table, derived via immunoSEQ multiplex PCR, lists solely in-frame clones and lacks some. The sample lists 100,000 or so clones, around 93% seen once, with 1.5% to 2.5% in the top ten. The sequencing here drew on unstimulated CD8+ T cells sorted from spleen or lymph node cells, taken before intestinal transplant. The TCR comes from a human donor who received an intestinal transplant.

This chain's CDR3 is CASSLGTSGGAHTQYF. Written as DNA, the CDR3 is TGTGCCAGCAGCCTTGGGACTAGCGGGGGGGCACATACGCAGTATTTT. The rearrangement uses TRBV5-4 and TRBJ2-3; TRBD2 agrees at 16 bases. This CDR3 region has 16 residues. Germline CDR1 is SGHNT and CDR2 is YYREEE (reference sequence). Trimming cost V 4 bases and J 7 bases; bases outside gene matches: 6.